This is a list of T cell receptor beta chains from one sample in a study of blood T cells in healthy people across ages. TCRdb ran MiXCR on the 5' RACE reads and lists one entry per CDR3 protein. The sample lists some 850,000 distinct CDR3 sequences, roughly 25% occurring once. The sample was also linked to a second study, of T cells of mothers and their children.

The sequenced material came from blood. The receptor set was obtained from a boy younger than 18 in good health. Each CDR3 is given with its conserved first and last residue. Fields, in order: CDR3 length, V gene, clone size, J gene, D gene, CDR3 protein, CDR3 DNA. The D gene is left open where the match is weak. Expanded clones are given a class, and other clones once, few, many or no size at all.

len: 14
v_gene: TRBV6-6
abundance: few
j_gene: TRBJ2-6
d_gene: NA
CDR3aa: CASSQLAGANVLTF
CDR3nt: TGTGCCAGCAGTCAGTTGGCGGGGGCCAACGTCCTGACTTTC

len: 15
v_gene: TRBV5-4
abundance: few
j_gene: TRBJ1-2
d_gene: NA
CDR3aa: CASSLQGKGAYGYTF
CDR3nt: TGTGCCAGCAGCCTCCAGGGAAAAGGGGCCTATGGCTACACCTTC

len: 11
v_gene: TRBV12-3/TRBV12-4
abundance: NA
j_gene: TRBJ2-7
d_gene: NA
CDR3aa: CASSLYGEQYF
CDR3nt: TGTGCCAGCAGCCTCTATGGCGAGCAGTACTTC

len: 16
v_gene: TRBV29-1
abundance: NA
j_gene: TRBJ1-2
d_gene: NA
CDR3aa: CSVAQPVLSPTYGYTF
CDR3nt: TGCAGCGTTGCCCAACCAGTCTTAAGCCCTACCTATGGCTACACCTTC

len: 13
v_gene: TRBV6-1
abundance: few
j_gene: TRBJ2-7
d_gene: TRBD1
CDR3aa: CASTRTGPYEQYF
CDR3nt: TGTGCCAGCACCCGGACAGGACCCTACGAGCAGTACTTC

len: 14
v_gene: TRBV20-1
abundance: once
j_gene: TRBJ2-3
d_gene: NA
CDR3aa: CSVRRRRDADTQYF
CDR3nt: TGCAGTGTGAGGAGGAGGCGGGACGCAGATACGCAGTATTTT

len: 13
v_gene: TRBV20-1
abundance: NA
j_gene: TRBJ1-2
d_gene: NA
CDR3aa: CSARTQESYGYTF
CDR3nt: TGCAGTGCTCGTACACAGGAGTCTTATGGCTACACCTTC

len: 16
v_gene: TRBV6-1
abundance: NA
j_gene: TRBJ2-5
d_gene: NA
CDR3aa: CASSATGSAPEETQYF
CDR3nt: TGTGCCAGCAGTGCTACAGGGTCGGCCCCCGAAGAGACCCAGTACTTC

len: 14
v_gene: TRBV5-1
abundance: many
j_gene: TRBJ1-2
d_gene: TRBD1
CDR3aa: CASSLGQGPYGYTF
CDR3nt: TGCGCCAGCAGCTTAGGACAGGGGCCCTATGGCTACACCTTC

len: 14
v_gene: TRBV3-1
abundance: NA
j_gene: TRBJ2-7
d_gene: NA
CDR3aa: CASSHSGVSYEQYF
CDR3nt: TGTGCCAGCAGCCACTCGGGGGTCTCCTACGAGCAGTACTTC

len: 15
v_gene: TRBV7-3
abundance: few
j_gene: TRBJ2-1
d_gene: TRBD1
CDR3aa: CASNPQRGRYNEQFF
CDR3nt: TGTGCCAGCAATCCTCAAAGGGGGCGTTACAATGAGCAGTTCTTC

len: 13
v_gene: TRBV6-5
abundance: NA
j_gene: TRBJ1-5
d_gene: NA
CDR3aa: CASTLKGNQPQHF
CDR3nt: TGTGCCAGCACCTTAAAGGGCAATCAGCCCCAGCATTTT